The present TCR beta chain was sequenced within a study of metastatic and nonmetastatic thyroid tumors. Study-wide results and caveats: Malignant thyroid tumors reportedly had TCR beta diversity that was significantly higher than in benign nodules, in blood and tumor.

There are many counts of this clone. Its antigen is still unknown. Not a single patient had been given any form of treatment at any point before undergoing thyroid surgery. Germline values: CDR1 LGHNT, CDR2 FRNRAP. The CDR3 extends over 22 amino acids. Germline trimming cut 0 bases from V and 0 bases from J; bases unmatched to any gene: 8. As originally analysed: Using the CDR3 differences seen across clinicopathological groups, the authors built a distant-metastasis classifier for papillary thyroid cancer, which was meant to discriminate distant-metastatic patients. TCRdb re-analyzed the PCR reads using MiXCR. The V and J calls and clone size come from TCRdb's table, not from the authors' own analysis. The table shows about 27,000 clones, with 10% to 15% occurring only once.

The V and J genes are TRBV12-5 and TRBJ2-6, with TRBD2 matching 16 bases. The receptor's source is a female donor with papillary thyroid cancer or a benign thyroid nodule (not recorded which). Some clones in this sample may be carry-over from other donors' samples. The sequencing input was blood. CDR3 nucleotide sequence: TGTGCTAGTGGTTTGGTACAAGCGGGACTAGCGGGAGGGAACTCTGGGGCCAACGTCCTGACTTTC. This codes for CASGLVQAGLAGGNSGANVLTF. Supplemented by reference TRBV12-5 and TRBJ2-6, the full variable domain reads DARVTQTPRHKVTEMGQEVTMRCQPILGHNTVFWYRQTMMQGLELLAYFRNRAPLDDSGMPKDRFSAEMPDATLATLKIQPSEPRDSAVYFCASGLVQAGLAGGNSGANVLTFGAGSRLTVL.